This T cell receptor (beta chain) stems from a study of CD8+CD57+ T cells in acquired aplastic anemia. Study background: The average for DNA from sorted CD4+ and CD8+ cells was roughly 3 ug. Study results and caveats: The study identified around 28 CD8+ CDR3 sequences shared by patients and controls. Between patients and controls, CD8+ Simpson's diversity did not vary significantly.

Using genomic DNA as the template, TCR beta VDJ and CDR3 profiling was carried out. TCRdb passed the reads through MiXCR, listing each CDR3 protein once. Of 250,000 to 350,000 distinct CDR3 sequences listed, around three fifths are singletons. CDR3 length: 16 amino acids. The J segment lost 8 bases and the V segment lost 5 bases, leaving 8 bases of the junction unmatched. Germline V gene data show CDR1 as SGHTA and CDR2 as FQGNSA. About this clonotype: What it binds is unknown.

Sample: sorted CD4+, CD8+, or CD8+CD57+ T cells (not recorded which) from PBMCs. This rearrangement joins TRBV7-2 to TRBJ2-1; 14 nucleotides agree with TRBD2. This clonotype was sampled from a human donor with severe aplastic anemia or a healthy control (not recorded which). CDR3 nucleotides: TGTGCCAGCAGCCTCGGGACTAGCGGGAGTCCGCATGAGCAGTTCTTC. This codes for CASSLGTSGSPHEQFF.